The TCR beta chain under discussion was sequenced for a study of cytomegalovirus exposure and HLA in healthy donors. The CDR3 covers 16 residues. Per germline, CDR1 SEHNR and CDR2 FQNEAQ (reference sequence). PCR used 60 Vbeta primers and 13 Jbeta primers. The data were produced by immunoSEQ multiplex PCR, yet TCRdb's version contains in-frame clones alone and is incomplete. The sample holds some 180,000 clones, approximately 80% seen once. Regarding the study as a whole: Per a later analysis, 15,000 to 20,000 TCR beta sequences showed association with HLA alleles at 0.05 false discovery rate.

Of note for this clone: The antigen is unknown. One end of the junction does not line up with germline, which may come from a read error.

This clonotype originated in a female donor in good health and CMV-seronegative. Specimen: PBMCs. The chain is built from TRBV7-9 and TRBJ1-3; D is unresolved. The CDR3 sequence: CSSSLVNKIAGNTIYF. The CDR3 DNA reads TGTTCCAGCAGCTTAGTTAACAAAATCGCTGGAAACACCATATATTTT.